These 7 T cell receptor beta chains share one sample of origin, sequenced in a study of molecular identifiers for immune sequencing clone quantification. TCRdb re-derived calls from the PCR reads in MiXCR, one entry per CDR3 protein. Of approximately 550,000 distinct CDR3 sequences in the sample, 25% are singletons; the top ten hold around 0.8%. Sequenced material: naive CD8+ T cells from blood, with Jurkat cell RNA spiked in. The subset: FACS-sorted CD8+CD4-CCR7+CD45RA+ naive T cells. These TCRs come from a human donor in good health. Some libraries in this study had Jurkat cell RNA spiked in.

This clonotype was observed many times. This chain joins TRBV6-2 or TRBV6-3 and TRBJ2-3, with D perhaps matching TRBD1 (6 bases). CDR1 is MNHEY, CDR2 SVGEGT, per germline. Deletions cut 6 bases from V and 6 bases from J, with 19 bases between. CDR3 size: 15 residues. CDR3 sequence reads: CASSSPGQVPDTQYF. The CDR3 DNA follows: TGTGCCAGCAGCTCACCGGGACAAGTGCCGGATACGCAGTATTTT.

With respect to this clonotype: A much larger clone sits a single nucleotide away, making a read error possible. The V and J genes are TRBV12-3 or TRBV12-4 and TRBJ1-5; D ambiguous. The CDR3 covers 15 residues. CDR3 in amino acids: CASGVGEFGNRPQHF. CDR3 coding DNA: TGTGCCAGCGGGGTAGGAGAATTTGGCAATCGGCCCCAGCATTTT.

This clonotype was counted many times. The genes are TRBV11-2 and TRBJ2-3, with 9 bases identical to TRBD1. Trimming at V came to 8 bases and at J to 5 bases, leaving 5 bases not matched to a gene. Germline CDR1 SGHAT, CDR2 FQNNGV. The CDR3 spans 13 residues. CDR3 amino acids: CASAGQGIDTQYF. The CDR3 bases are TGTGCCAGCGCGGGACAGGGCATAGATACGCAGTATTTT.

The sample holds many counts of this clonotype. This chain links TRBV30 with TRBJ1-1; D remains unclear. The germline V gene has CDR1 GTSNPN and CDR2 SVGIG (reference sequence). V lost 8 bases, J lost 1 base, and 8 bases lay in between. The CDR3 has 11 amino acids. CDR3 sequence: CASHGNTEAFF. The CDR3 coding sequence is TGTGCCAGTCACGGGAACACTGAAGCTTTCTTT. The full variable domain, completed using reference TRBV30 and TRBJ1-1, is SQTIHQWPATLVQPVGSPLSLECTVEGTSNPNLYWYRQAAGRGLQLLFYSVGIGQISSEVPQNLSASRPQDRQFILSSKKLLLSDSGFYLCASHGNTEAFFGQGTRLTVV.

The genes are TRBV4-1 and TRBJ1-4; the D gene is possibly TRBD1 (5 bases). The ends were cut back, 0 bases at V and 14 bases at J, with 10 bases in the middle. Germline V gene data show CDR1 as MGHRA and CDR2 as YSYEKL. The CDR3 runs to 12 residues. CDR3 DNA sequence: TGCGCCAGCAGCCAAGATAGCAGACAGCTGTTTTTT. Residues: CASSQDSRQLFF.

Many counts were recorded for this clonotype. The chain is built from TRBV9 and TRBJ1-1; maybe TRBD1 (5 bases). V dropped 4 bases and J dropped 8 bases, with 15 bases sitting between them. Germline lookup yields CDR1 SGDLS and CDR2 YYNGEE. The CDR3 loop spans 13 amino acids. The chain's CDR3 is CASSFDQGGEAFF. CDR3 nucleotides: TGTGCCAGCAGCTTCGATCAGGGAGGGGAAGCTTTCTTT.

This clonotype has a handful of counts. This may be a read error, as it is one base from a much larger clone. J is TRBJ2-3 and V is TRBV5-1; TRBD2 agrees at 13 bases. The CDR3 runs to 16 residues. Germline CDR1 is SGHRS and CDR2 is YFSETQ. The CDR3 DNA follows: TGCGCCAGCAGCATGACTAGCGGGGGGACCACAGATACGCGGTATTTT. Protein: CASSMTSGGTTDTRYF.